The TCR beta chain described here comes from a study of shared clonotypes between healthy human individuals. Study-wide findings and caveats: When naive CD4 clonotypes were compared across a few donors, 5% to 5.5% were shared.

Some clones are missing from TCRdb's copy, which holds only in-frame ones; the method was immunoSEQ multiplex PCR. Among hundreds of thousands of clones listed, around 96% were seen once. Comments on this clone: Its antigen remains unknown.

Naive CD8 cells were CD45RO-negative, positively selected for CCR7, excluding terminally differentiated effector memory CD45RA+ cells. Within Nashville, Tennessee resided all donors, each a Caucasian adult. Germline V gene sequence: CDR1 MDHEN, CDR2 SYDVKM. The CDR3 totals 17 residues. The chain recombines TRBV28 with TRBJ2-5; the D gene is possibly TRBD2 (5 bases). Judging by the DNA end, TRBJ2-7 fits better; the J call may be wrong. The sample consisted of naive CD8+ T cells sorted from blood. This clonotype was sampled from a young woman in good health. The chain's CDR3 is CASSSHAEGANSYEQYF. For the CDR3, the DNA is TGTGCCAGCAGTTCTCACGCAGAGGGTGCCAATTCCTACGAGCAGTACTTC.